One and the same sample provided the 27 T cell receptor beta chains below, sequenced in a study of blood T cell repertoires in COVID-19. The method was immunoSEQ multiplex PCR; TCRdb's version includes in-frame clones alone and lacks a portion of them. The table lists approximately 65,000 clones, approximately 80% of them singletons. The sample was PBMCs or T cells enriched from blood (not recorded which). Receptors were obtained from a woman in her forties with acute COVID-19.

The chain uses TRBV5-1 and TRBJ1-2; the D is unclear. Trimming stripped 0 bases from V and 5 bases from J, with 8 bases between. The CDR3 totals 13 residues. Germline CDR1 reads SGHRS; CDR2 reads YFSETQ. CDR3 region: CASSLAEEYGYTF. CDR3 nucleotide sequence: TGCGCCAGCAGCTTGGCCGAGGAGTATGGCTACACCTTC.

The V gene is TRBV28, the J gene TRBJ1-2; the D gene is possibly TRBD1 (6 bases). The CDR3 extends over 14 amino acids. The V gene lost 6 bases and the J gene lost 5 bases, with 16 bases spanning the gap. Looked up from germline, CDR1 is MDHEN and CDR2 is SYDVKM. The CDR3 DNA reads TGTGCCAGCAGATACATTACAGGGAGTTATGGCTACACCTTC. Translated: CASRYITGSYGYTF.

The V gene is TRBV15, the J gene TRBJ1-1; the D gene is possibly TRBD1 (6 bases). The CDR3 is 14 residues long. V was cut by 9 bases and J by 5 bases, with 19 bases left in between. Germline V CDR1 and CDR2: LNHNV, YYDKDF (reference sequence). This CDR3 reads CATERTVAKTEAFF. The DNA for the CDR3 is TGTGCCACTGAGAGGACAGTTGCTAAGACTGAAGCTTTCTTT.

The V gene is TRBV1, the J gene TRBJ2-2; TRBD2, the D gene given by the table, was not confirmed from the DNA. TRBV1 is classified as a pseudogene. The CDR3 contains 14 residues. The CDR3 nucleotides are TGCACCAGCAGCCAAAGCGGGGGGGCCGGGGAGCTGTTTTTT. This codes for CTSSQSGGAGELFF.

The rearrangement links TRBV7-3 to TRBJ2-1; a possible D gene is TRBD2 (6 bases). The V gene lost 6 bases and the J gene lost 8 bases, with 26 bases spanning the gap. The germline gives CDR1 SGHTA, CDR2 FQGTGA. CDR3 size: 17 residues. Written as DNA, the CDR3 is TGTGCCAGCAGGGCACGGGGGTGGGCAGGGCCAGAAGATGAGCAGTTCTTC. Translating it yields CASRARGWAGPEDEQFF.

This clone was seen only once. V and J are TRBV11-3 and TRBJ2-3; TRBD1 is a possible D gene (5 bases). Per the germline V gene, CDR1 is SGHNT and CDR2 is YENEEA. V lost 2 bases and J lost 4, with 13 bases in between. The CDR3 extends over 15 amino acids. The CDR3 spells CASSLRGIGPDTQYF. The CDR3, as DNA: TGTGCCAGCAGCTTAAGGGGTATAGGGCCAGATACGCAGTATTTT.

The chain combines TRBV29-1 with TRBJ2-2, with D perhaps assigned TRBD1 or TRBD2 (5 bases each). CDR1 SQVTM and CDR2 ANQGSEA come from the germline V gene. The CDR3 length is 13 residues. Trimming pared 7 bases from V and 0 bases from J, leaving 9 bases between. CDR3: CSGGRANTGELFF. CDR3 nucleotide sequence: TGCAGCGGGGGGAGAGCGAACACCGGGGAGCTGTTTTTT.

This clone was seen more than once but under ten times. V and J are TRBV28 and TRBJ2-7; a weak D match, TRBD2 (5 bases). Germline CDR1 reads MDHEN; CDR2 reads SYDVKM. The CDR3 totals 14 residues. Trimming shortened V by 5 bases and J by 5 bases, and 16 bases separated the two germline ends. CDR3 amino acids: CASSLNTRVHEQYV. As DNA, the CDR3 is TGTGCCAGCAGTCTCAACACGAGGGTCCACGAGCAGTACGTC.

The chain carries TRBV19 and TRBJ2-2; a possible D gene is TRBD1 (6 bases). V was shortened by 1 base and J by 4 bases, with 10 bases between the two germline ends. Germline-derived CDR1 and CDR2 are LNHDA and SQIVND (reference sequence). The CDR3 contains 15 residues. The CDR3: CASSIGTVFTGELFF. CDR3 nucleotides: TGTGCCAGTAGTATAGGGACAGTTTTCACCGGGGAGCTGTTTTTT.

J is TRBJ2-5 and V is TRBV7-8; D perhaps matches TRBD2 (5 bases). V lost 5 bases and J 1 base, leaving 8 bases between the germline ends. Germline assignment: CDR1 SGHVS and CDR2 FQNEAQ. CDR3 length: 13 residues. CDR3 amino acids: CASSQEAQETQYF. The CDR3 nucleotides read TGTGCCAGCAGCCAGGAGGCCCAAGAGACCCAGTACTTC.

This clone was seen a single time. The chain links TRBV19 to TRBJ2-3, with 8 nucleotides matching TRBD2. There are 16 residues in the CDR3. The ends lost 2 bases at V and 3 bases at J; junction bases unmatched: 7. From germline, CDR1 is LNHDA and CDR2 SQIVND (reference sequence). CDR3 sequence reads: CASSILTGGLTDTQYF. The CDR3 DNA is TGTGCCAGTAGTATACTAACGGGGGGGCTGACAGATACGCAGTATTTT.

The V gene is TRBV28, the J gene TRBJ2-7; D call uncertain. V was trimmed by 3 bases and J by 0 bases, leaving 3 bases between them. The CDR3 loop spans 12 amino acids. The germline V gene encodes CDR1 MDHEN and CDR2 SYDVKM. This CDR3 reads CASSLASYEQYF. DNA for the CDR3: TGTGCCAGCAGTTTGGCCTCCTACGAGCAGTACTTC. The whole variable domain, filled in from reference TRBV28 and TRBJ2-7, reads DVKVTQSSRYLVKRTGEKVFLECVQDMDHENMFWYRQDPGLGLRLIYFSYDVKMKEKGDIPEGYSVSREKKERFSLILESASTNQTSMYLCASSLASYEQYFGPGTRLTVT.

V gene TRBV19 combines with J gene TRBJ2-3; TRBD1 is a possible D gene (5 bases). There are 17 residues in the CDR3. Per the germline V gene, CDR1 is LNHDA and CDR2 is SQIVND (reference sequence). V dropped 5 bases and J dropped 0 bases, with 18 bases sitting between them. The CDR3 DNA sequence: TGTGCCAGTAGTGGTCAGGGTCGAGCCCTAAGCACAGATACGCAGTATTTT. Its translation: CASSGQGRALSTDTQYF.

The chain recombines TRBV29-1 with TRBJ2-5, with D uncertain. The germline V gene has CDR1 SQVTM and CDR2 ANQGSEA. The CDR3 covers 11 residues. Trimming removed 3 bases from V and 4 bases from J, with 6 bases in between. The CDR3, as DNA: TGCAGCGTTGATATCGGAGAGACCCAGTACTTC. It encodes CSVDIGETQYF.

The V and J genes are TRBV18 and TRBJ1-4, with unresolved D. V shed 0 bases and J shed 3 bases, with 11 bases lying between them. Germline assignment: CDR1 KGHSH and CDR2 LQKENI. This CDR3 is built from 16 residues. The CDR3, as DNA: TGTGCCAGCTCACCACCGACACTGGAATCTAATGAAAAACTGTTTTTT. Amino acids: CASSPPTLESNEKLFF.

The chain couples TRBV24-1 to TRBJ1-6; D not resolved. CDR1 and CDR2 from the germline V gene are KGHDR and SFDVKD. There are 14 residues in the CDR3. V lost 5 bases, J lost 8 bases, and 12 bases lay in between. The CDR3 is CATSAEGVDSPLHF. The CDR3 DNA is TGTGCCACCAGTGCCGAGGGCGTAGATTCACCCCTCCACTTT.

CDR3 sequence (DNA): TGTGCCAGCAGCACTCCAAGGCGGACTAGCGGGCCAAGCTCCTACAATGAGCAGTTCTTC. It encodes CASSTPRRTSGPSSYNEQFF. The rearrangement links TRBV9 to TRBJ2-1; 11 nucleotides align to TRBD2. Trimming at V came to 4 bases and at J to 0 bases, leaving 15 bases not matched to a gene. Looked up from germline, CDR1 is SGDLS and CDR2 is YYNGEE. The CDR3 is 20 residues long. Full variable domain (missing parts from reference TRBV9 and TRBJ2-1): DSGVTQTPKHLITATGQRVTLRCSPRSGDLSVYWYQQSLDQGLQFLIQYYNGEERAKGNILERFSAQQFPDLHSELNLSSLELGDSALYFCASSTPRRTSGPSSYNEQFFGPGTRLTVL.

In DNA form, the CDR3 reads TGTGCCAGCAGCAACTTGGGGGGTCATGAGCAGTTCTTC. Translated: CASSNLGGHEQFF. The genes are TRBV7-3 and TRBJ2-1; D perhaps matches TRBD2 (6 bases). Germline loops: CDR1 SGHTA, CDR2 FQGTGA. Trimming left V 5 bases short and J 8 bases short, with 13 bases between. The CDR3 covers 13 residues.

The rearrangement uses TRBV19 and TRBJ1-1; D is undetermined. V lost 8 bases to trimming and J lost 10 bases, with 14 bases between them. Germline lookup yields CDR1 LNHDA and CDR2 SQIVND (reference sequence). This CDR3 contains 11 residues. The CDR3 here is CASLKGRGAFF. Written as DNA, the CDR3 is TGTGCCAGTCTCAAGGGCCGGGGAGCTTTCTTT.

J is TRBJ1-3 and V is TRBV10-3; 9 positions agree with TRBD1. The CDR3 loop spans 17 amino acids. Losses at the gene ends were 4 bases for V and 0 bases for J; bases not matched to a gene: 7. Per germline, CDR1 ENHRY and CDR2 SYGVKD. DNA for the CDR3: TGTGCCATCAGTGGGGGACAGGGCACAACCTCTGGAAACACCATATATTTT. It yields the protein CAISGGQGTTSGNTIYF.

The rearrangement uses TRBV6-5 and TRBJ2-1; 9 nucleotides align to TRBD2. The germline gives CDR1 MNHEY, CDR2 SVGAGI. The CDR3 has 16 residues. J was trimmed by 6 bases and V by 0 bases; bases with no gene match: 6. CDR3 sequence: CASSYSATSGLNEQFF. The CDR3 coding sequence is TGTGCCAGCAGTTACTCCGCGACTAGCGGACTCAATGAGCAGTTCTTC.

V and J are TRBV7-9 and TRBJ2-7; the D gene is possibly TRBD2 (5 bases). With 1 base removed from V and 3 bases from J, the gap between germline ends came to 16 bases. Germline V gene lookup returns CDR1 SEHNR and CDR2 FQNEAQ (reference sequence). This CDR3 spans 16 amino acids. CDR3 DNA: TGTGCCAGCAGCTTAGATTGGGAGCATCCCGACTACGAGCAGTACTTC. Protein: CASSLDWEHPDYEQYF.

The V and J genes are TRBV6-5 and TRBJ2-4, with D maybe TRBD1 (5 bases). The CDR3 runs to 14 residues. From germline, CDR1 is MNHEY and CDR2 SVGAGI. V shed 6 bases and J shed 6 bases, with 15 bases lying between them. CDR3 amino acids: CASRPEGAGNIQYF. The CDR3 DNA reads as TGTGCCAGCAGACCAGAAGGGGCCGGAAACATTCAGTACTTC.

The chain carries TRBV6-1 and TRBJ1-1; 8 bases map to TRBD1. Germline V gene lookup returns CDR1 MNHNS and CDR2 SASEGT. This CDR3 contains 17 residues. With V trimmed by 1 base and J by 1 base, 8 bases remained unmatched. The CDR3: CASSEGAGGWGNTEAFF. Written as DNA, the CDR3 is TGTGCCAGCAGTGAAGGCGCAGGGGGCTGGGGGAACACTGAAGCTTTCTTT.

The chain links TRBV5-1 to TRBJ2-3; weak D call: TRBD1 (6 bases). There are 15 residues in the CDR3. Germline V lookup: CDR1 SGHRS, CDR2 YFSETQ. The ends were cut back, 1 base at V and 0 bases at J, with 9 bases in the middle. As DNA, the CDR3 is TGCGCCAGCAGCTTGACAGGGTTTAGCACAGATACGCAGTATTTT. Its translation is CASSLTGFSTDTQYF.

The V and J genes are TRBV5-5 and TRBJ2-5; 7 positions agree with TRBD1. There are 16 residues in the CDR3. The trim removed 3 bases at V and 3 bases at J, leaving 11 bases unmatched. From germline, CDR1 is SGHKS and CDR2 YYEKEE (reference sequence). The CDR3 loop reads CASSSPQGSVEETQYF. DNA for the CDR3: TGTGCCAGCAGCTCTCCACAGGGGTCGGTCGAAGAGACCCAGTACTTC.

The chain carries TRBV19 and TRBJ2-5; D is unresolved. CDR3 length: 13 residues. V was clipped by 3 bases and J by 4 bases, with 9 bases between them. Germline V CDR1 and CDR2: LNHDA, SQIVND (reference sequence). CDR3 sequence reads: CASSIFHGETQYF. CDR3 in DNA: TGTGCCAGTAGTATTTTTCACGGAGAGACCCAGTACTTC. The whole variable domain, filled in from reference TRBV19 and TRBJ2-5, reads DGGITQSPKYLFRKEGQNVTLSCEQNLNHDAMYWYRQDPGQGLRLIYYSQIVNDFQKGDIAEGYSVSREKKESFPLTVTSAQKNPTAFYLCASSIFHGETQYFGPGTRLLVL.